Listed here are 30 T cell receptor beta chains from one sample, sequenced in a study of Graves' ophthalmopathy and Graves' hyperthyroidism. Investigators amplified TCR beta CDR3 regions from RNA transcripts. HTBI-primed RT-PCR formed the first round, and a multiplex PCR formed the second. One entry per CDR3 protein results from TCRdb running MiXCR on the multiplex PCR reads. The sample has about 700,000 distinct CDR3 sequences; roughly two fifths are singletons. The sequencing sample was made of peripheral blood. All receptors derive from an adult man with Graves' ophthalmopathy.

This chain uses TRBV20-1 with TRBJ2-5; 14 bases are a match to TRBD2. This CDR3 has 17 residues. Germline V gene lookup returns CDR1 DFQATT and CDR2 SNEGSKA (reference sequence). Unmatched junction bases numbered 17, after V lost 3 bases and J lost 11 bases. This chain's CDR3 is CSASSIRTSGRYNEQYF. CDR3 DNA: TGCAGTGCTAGTAGTATCCGGACTAGCGGGAGGTACAATGAGCAGTACTTC.

This clonotype was detected ten times or more. The rearrangement uses TRBV5-1 and TRBJ1-6; 8 bases map to TRBD1. Trimming at V came to 3 bases and at J to 5 bases, leaving 1 base not matched to a gene. The CDR3 consists of 14 residues. Germline V gene lookup returns CDR1 SGHRS and CDR2 YFSETQ. This chain's CDR3 is CASSSGQDNSPLHF. As DNA, the CDR3 is TGCGCCAGCAGCTCGGGACAGGATAATTCACCCCTCCACTTT.

In its sample, this clonotype was seen many times. V is TRBV19 and J is TRBJ1-2, with TRBD1 matching over 7 bases. Germline-derived CDR1 and CDR2 are LNHDA and SQIVND (reference sequence). The CDR3 runs to 12 residues. V dropped 6 bases and J dropped 5; count of bases not matched to a gene: 3. CDR3 residues: CASRTQGYGYTF. CDR3 nucleotide sequence: TGTGCCAGTAGGACACAGGGGTATGGCTACACCTTC.

In this sample, this clonotype turned up a few times. The genes are TRBV4-1 and TRBJ2-7, with D tentatively TRBD1 (5 bases). CDR1 and CDR2 (germline): MGHRA, YSYEKL. Trimming left V 2 bases short and J 3 bases short, with 20 bases between. The CDR3 extends over 17 amino acids. CDR3 DNA sequence: TGCGCCAGCAGCCAAAACTTCCAGGGTATCGTTGTCTACGAGCAGTACTTC. Residues: CASSQNFQGIVVYEQYF.

As for this clonotype: This could be a read error, since a much larger clone is one nucleotide away. The J gene is TRBJ1-2, the V gene TRBV12-3 or TRBV12-4, with D possibly being TRBD1 (6 bases). This CDR3 comprises 14 residues. The CDR3 DNA sequence: TGTGCCGGCAGTCCGGAGGGGGGCTCGTATGGCTACACCTTC. It specifies CAGSPEGGSYGYTF.

Turning to this clonotype: It is likely a read error, because the conserved phenylalanine at the end of the CDR3 is missing. The genes are TRBV13 and TRBJ2-5; 12 bases line up with TRBD2. The CDR3 is 18 amino acids. Unmatched junction bases numbered 10, after V lost 2 bases and J lost 3 bases. CDR1 and CDR2 (germline): PRHDT, FYEKMQ (reference sequence). The CDR3 sequence: CASSLLPTSGGDKETQYV. CDR3 DNA sequence: TGTGCCAGCAGCTTACTCCCGACTAGCGGGGGTGATAAAGAGACCCAGTACGTC.

Regarding this clonotype: This may arise from a read error, as a much more abundant clone is one base away. The V call is TRBV6-2 or TRBV6-3, the J call TRBJ2-5; no firm D call. Looked up from germline, CDR1 is MNHEY and CDR2 is SVGEGT. The CDR3 has 11 residues. The CDR3 region is CASSYGTVDCF. The CDR3 DNA is TGTGCCAGCAGTTACGGAACAGTCGACTGCTTC.

This clonotype was seen a handful of times. This sequence joins TRBV12-3 or TRBV12-4 and TRBJ2-5, with unresolved D. V lost 1 base and J 1 base, leaving 16 bases between the germline ends. CDR3 length: 17 amino acids. The chain's CDR3 is CASSLVSRSQGQETQYF. The DNA for the CDR3 is TGTGCCAGCAGTTTAGTCAGCCGGTCCCAAGGCCAAGAGACCCAGTACTTC.

This clonotype was counted only a few times. The V call is TRBV6-2 or TRBV6-3, the J call TRBJ1-2; D gene uncertain. CDR1 and CDR2 (germline): MNHEY, SVGEGT. The CDR3 runs 13 residues. Trimming took 5 bases from V and 5 from J, leaving 12 bases between them. DNA of the CDR3: TGTGCCAGCAGTGAGCGGCTGAGTTATGGCTACACCTTC. Residues: CASSERLSYGYTF.

The table lists this clonotype with many counts. The V gene is TRBV7-8, the J gene TRBJ1-1; D gene unclear. This CDR3 spans 14 amino acids. V was pared by 1 base and J by 4 bases, with 10 bases between. CDR1 SGHVS and CDR2 FQNEAQ come from the germline V gene. The CDR3 here is CASSLGRVGTEAFF. The CDR3 DNA is TGTGCCAGCAGCTTAGGCCGGGTTGGCACTGAAGCTTTCTTT.

The J gene is TRBJ2-7, the V gene TRBV20-1; D remains ambiguous. The CDR3 has 16 amino acids. V lost 0 bases and J 0 bases, leaving 15 bases between the germline ends. CDR1 is DFQATT, CDR2 SNEGSKA, per germline (reference sequence). The CDR3 loop reads CSARDSFGNNSYEQYF. CDR3 sequence (DNA): TGCAGTGCTAGAGACAGCTTTGGCAACAACTCCTACGAGCAGTACTTC.

V usage is TRBV29-1 and J usage is TRBJ1-2, with 9 bases identical to TRBD1. This CDR3 has 11 residues. Germline V gives CDR1 SQVTM, CDR2 ANQGSEA. This CDR3 is CSTWDRVGYTF. CDR3 bases: TGCAGTACCTGGGACAGGGTTGGCTACACCTTC.

This clonotype has ten or more counts. The rearrangement joins TRBV19 to TRBJ1-2; TRBD1 agrees at 9 bases. The CDR3 contains 17 residues. Germline-derived CDR1 and CDR2 are LNHDA and SQIVND (reference sequence). The V and J ends lost 5 bases and 2 bases, in that order; junction bases with no gene match: 12. Here the CDR3 reads CASSARLGQGPNYGYTF. CDR3 bases: TGTGCCAGTAGTGCCCGGCTGGGACAGGGACCCAACTATGGCTACACCTTC.

This clonotype was seen once. This chain links TRBV10-3 with TRBJ1-6; D perhaps matches TRBD1 (5 bases). This CDR3 has 15 residues. Trimming pared 11 bases from V and 5 bases from J, leaving 19 bases between. Germline assignment: CDR1 ENHRY and CDR2 SYGVKD. This chain's CDR3 is CAPAARDGDNSPLHF. For the CDR3, the DNA is TGTGCCCCAGCCGCGCGGGACGGCGATAATTCACCCCTCCACTTT.

A few counts support this clonotype. The J gene is TRBJ2-7, the V gene TRBV10-3, with D perhaps matching TRBD1 or TRBD2 (5 bases each). This CDR3 comprises 14 residues. V lost 10 bases to trimming and J lost 0 bases, with 16 bases between them. Germline V gene lookup returns CDR1 ENHRY and CDR2 SYGVKD. CDR3 loop: CASSPGTLSYEQYF. The DNA of the CDR3 is TGTGCCAGCAGCCCTGGGACCCTCTCCTACGAGCAGTACTTC.

The rearrangement links TRBV20-1 to TRBJ1-2; 7 bases line up with TRBD1. V gave up 5 bases and J gave up 4 bases; unmatched junction bases: 7. Germline lookup yields CDR1 DFQATT and CDR2 SNEGSKA (reference sequence). The CDR3 has 13 residues. The CDR3, as DNA: TGCAGTGCTTACATCCGGGACAGCTATGGCTACACCTTC. This gives the protein CSAYIRDSYGYTF.

Many counts were recorded for this clonotype. The chain joins TRBV2 to TRBJ1-1, with D unresolved. The CDR3 consists of 11 residues. Trimming left V 8 bases short and J 9 bases short, with 13 bases between. Germline V CDR1 and CDR2: SNHLY, FYNNEI. The CDR3 sequence: CASGNTLKAFF. The CDR3 nucleotides read TGTGCCAGCGGTAATACACTCAAAGCTTTCTTT. Drawing the rest from reference TRBV2 and TRBJ1-1, the complete variable domain is EPEVTQTPSHQVTQMGQEVILRCVPISNHLYFYWYRQILGQKVEFLVSFYNNEISEKSEIFDDQFSVERPDGSNFTLKIRSTKLEDSAMYFCASGNTLKAFFGQGTRLTVV.

This clonotype was recorded many times. The chain uses TRBV7-7 and TRBJ2-5; 9 bases fit TRBD2. This CDR3 is 16 amino acids long. The V segment lost 5 bases and the J segment 1 base; nucleotides outside the gene matches: 8. CDR1 and CDR2 from the germline V gene are SSHAT and FNYEAQ (reference sequence). The CDR3, as DNA: TGTGCCAGCAGCCCGGGGGGAGCGGGAGGCCAAGAGACCCAGTACTTC. As protein: CASSPGGAGGQETQYF.

CDR3 DNA sequence: TGCGCCAGCAGCGGCCGGGATGAAGCTTTCTTT. It codes for CASSGRDEAFF. The chain couples TRBV5-1 to TRBJ1-1; no clear D. Germline V gene data show CDR1 as SGHRS and CDR2 as YFSETQ. The CDR3 consists of 11 residues. Deletions cut 4 bases from V and 7 bases from J, with 8 bases between. Variable domain in full (rest from reference TRBV5-1 and TRBJ1-1): KAGVTQTPRYLIKTRGQQVTLSCSPISGHRSVSWYQQTPGQGLQFLFEYFSETQRNKGNFPGRFSGRQFSNSRSEMNVSTLELGDSALYLCASSGRDEAFFGQGTRLTVV.

In this sample, this clonotype turned up many times. The rearrangement links TRBV6-5 to TRBJ1-3, with D possibly matching TRBD1 (5 bases). Germline CDR1 is MNHEY and CDR2 is SVGAGI. Trimming cost V 6 bases and J 0 bases, with 9 bases left between them. The CDR3 consists of 14 residues. The CDR3 here is CASRDTNSGNTIYF. The CDR3 coding sequence is TGTGCCAGCAGGGACACCAACTCTGGAAACACCATATATTTT.

This clonotype turned up a few times. The chain combines TRBV14 with TRBJ2-7; possibly TRBD1 for D (6 bases). This CDR3 is 15 amino acids long. The V end was cut by 6 bases, the J end by 6 bases, with 21 bases between. In germline, CDR1 is SGHDN, CDR2 FVKESK. The CDR3 loop reads CASSLGMGHGREQYF. The CDR3 DNA reads TGTGCCAGCAGTTTAGGGATGGGACACGGCCGCGAGCAGTACTTC.

The chain employs TRBV5-5 and TRBJ2-7; TRBD1 matches at 9 bases. Germline CDR1 is SGHKS and CDR2 is YYEKEE (reference sequence). There are 18 residues in the CDR3. V shed 2 bases, J shed 3 bases, and the junction held 15 bases outside the gene matches. CDR3 residues: CASSFMRDRVVPFYEQYF. DNA for the CDR3: TGTGCCAGCAGCTTCATGCGGGACAGGGTGGTTCCGTTCTACGAGCAGTACTTC.

V usage is TRBV7-9 and J usage is TRBJ1-2; TRBD1 is a possible D gene (5 bases). CDR1 and CDR2 (germline): SEHNR, FQNEAQ (reference sequence). The CDR3 runs 14 residues. V lost 5 bases to trimming and J lost 4 bases, with 14 bases between them. The CDR3 here is CASSLRGIGYGYTF. The CDR3 DNA reads as TGTGCCAGCAGCCTAAGGGGAATTGGCTATGGCTACACCTTC.

The chain has TRBV20-1 and TRBJ1-1; no clear D. The CDR3 runs 13 residues. V lost 1 base to trimming and J lost 0 bases, with 6 bases between them. Germline V gene lookup returns CDR1 DFQATT and CDR2 SNEGSKA (reference sequence). The CDR3 coding sequence is TGCAGTGCTAGAGCTTCCGTGAACACTGAAGCTTTCTTT. It specifies CSARASVNTEAFF.

Ten or more counts support this clonotype. The CDR3 coding sequence is TGCGCCAGGATGTCTAGACTAGCGGGGGATCCTGTACAAGAGACCCAGTACTTC. Translated: CARMSRLAGDPVQETQYF. The genes are TRBV10-2 and TRBJ2-5; 12 nucleotides align to TRBD2. The CDR3 has 18 amino acids. V lost 9 bases, J lost 2 bases, and 16 bases stayed unmatched. Germline CDR1 WSHSY, CDR2 SAAADI.

CDR3 region: CSVEPGTDFGELFF. The CDR3 DNA is TGCAGCGTTGAACCCGGGACGGATTTTGGGGAGCTGTTTTTT. The J gene is TRBJ2-2, the V gene TRBV29-1; D is possibly TRBD1 or TRBD2 (5 bases each). Germline assignment: CDR1 SQVTM and CDR2 ANQGSEA. V was pared by 2 bases and J by 8 bases, with 15 bases between. The CDR3 is 14 residues long.

In this sample, this clonotype turned up once. The rearrangement links TRBV2 to TRBJ2-7, with 9 bases fitting TRBD2. Germline V gene data show CDR1 as SNHLY and CDR2 as FYNNEI. The V and J ends lost 8 bases and 7 bases, in that order; junction bases with no gene match: 12. CDR3 size: 14 residues. The CDR3 DNA sequence: TGTGCCAGCGCAAGGACTAGCGACACTACAGAGCAGTACTTC. Its protein is CASARTSDTTEQYF.

This clonotype was counted many times. This chain uses TRBV7-8 with TRBJ2-2; D unresolved. The V and J ends lost 6 bases and 7 bases respectively, with 12 bases between them. The CDR3 has 13 residues. Germline V gene lookup returns CDR1 SGHVS and CDR2 FQNEAQ. The CDR3 nucleotides read TGTGCCAGCAGTCCAGAATGGGGCGGGGAGCTGTTTTTT. This codes for CASSPEWGGELFF.

The gene calls are TRBV7-9 and TRBJ2-2, with 7 positions matching TRBD2. CDR1 SEHNR and CDR2 FQNEAQ come from the germline V gene (reference sequence). The CDR3 is 14 residues long. With V trimmed by 5 bases and J by 3 bases, 3 bases remained unmatched. The CDR3 loop reads CASSQTSHTGELFF. The DNA of the CDR3 is TGTGCCAGCAGCCAGACTAGCCACACCGGGGAGCTGTTTTTT.

This clonotype was seen ten or more times. This chain uses TRBV7-8 with TRBJ2-7; D gene uncertain. Trimming cost V 2 bases and J 6 bases, with 5 bases left between them. The CDR3 contains 11 residues. Germline CDR1 SGHVS, CDR2 FQNEAQ. CDR3 DNA: TGTGCCAGCAGCTTACGGGTCGAGCAGTACTTC. It specifies CASSLRVEQYF.